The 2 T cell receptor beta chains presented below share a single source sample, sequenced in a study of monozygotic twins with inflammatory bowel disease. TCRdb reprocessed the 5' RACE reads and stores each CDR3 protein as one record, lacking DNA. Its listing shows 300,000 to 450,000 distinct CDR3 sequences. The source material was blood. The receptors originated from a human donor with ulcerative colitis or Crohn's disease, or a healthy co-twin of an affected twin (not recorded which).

The CDR3 here is CASSYGGGFQETQYF. The chain joins TRBV7-3 to TRBJ2-5; TCRdb calls TRBD2, which cannot be checked without DNA. Germline CDR1 and CDR2: SGHTA and FQGTGA. The CDR3 length is 15 residues.

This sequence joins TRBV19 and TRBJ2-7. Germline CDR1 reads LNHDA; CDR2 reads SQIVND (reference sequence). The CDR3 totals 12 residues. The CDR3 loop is CASSITTGEQYF. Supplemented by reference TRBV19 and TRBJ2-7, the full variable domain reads DGGITQSPKYLFRKEGQNVTLSCEQNLNHDAMYWYRQDPGQGLRLIYYSQIVNDFQKGDIAEGYSVSREKKESFPLTVTSAQKNPTAFYLCASSITTGEQYFGPGTRLTVT.